Below, 8 T cell receptor beta chains from the same sample are listed, as sequenced in a study of cytomegalovirus exposure and HLA in healthy donors. This PCR relied on a set of 60 Vbeta primers and 13 Jbeta primers. Clones were read by immunoSEQ multiplex PCR, and TCRdb kept only the in-frame ones, dropping some. This sample carries fewer than 200,000 clones, less than 90% of them seen once, and the ten largest clones take around 0.21%. The sample was PBMCs. The origin of the receptors is a girl under two years old in good health and CMV-seronegative.

This clone has only a few counts. J is TRBJ2-1 and V is TRBV6-1; D is undetermined. The CDR3 is 15 residues long. Germline V gene sequence: CDR1 MNHNS, CDR2 SASEGT. Trimming pared 2 bases from V and 6 bases from J, leaving 14 bases between. The CDR3 DNA follows: TGTGCCAGCAGTGAAATGATAGAATCTGTCAATGAGCAGTTCTTC. Its protein product is CASSEMIESVNEQFF.

This chain joins TRBV11-2 and TRBJ2-1; the match to TRBD2 covers 7 bases. V was clipped by 3 bases and J by 5 bases; unmatched bases: 4. Looked up from germline, CDR1 is SGHAT and CDR2 is FQNNGV. The CDR3 is 14 amino acids. For the CDR3, the DNA is TGTGCCAGCAGCTTCAGACTAGCAGACAATGAGCAGTTCTTC. It is translated as CASSFRLADNEQFF.

The V call is TRBV5-4, the J call TRBJ2-1, with 7 positions matching TRBD2. Germline assignment: CDR1 SGHNT and CDR2 YYREEE (reference sequence). The V segment lost 0 bases and the J segment 0 bases; nucleotides outside the gene matches: 0. This CDR3 spans 15 amino acids. CDR3 residues: CASSLGGSSYNEQFF. For the CDR3, the DNA is TGTGCCAGCAGCTTGGGCGGGAGCTCCTACAATGAGCAGTTCTTC.

The chain employs TRBV18 and TRBJ1-1; TRBD1 is a possible D gene (6 bases). Germline CDR1 KGHSH, CDR2 LQKENI. This CDR3 has 17 residues. V was shortened by 3 bases and J by 0 bases, with 17 bases between the two germline ends. CDR3 loop: CASSPVLFAGVNTEAFF. For the CDR3, the DNA is TGTGCCAGCTCACCGGTACTATTCGCAGGGGTGAACACTGAAGCTTTCTTT. The whole variable domain, remainder taken from reference TRBV18 and TRBJ1-1, is NAGVMQNPRHLVRRRGQEARLRCSPMKGHSHVYWYRQLPEEGLKFMVYLQKENIIDESGMPKERFSAEFPKEGPSILRIQQVVRGDSAAYFCASSPVLFAGVNTEAFFGQGTRLTVV.

Note on this clone: Other DNA sequences in this specimen translate into the identical CDR3. The chain couples TRBV9 to TRBJ2-7; a weak D match, TRBD2 (5 bases). Germline-derived CDR1 and CDR2 are SGDLS and YYNGEE. V was cut by 4 bases and J by 3 bases, with 5 bases left in between. The CDR3 has 11 amino acids. CDR3 coding DNA: TGTGCCAGCAGCCGGGGCTACGAGCAGTACTTC. Protein: CASSRGYEQYF.

The chain carries TRBV27 and TRBJ1-3; 7 bases line up with TRBD1. Germline V lookup: CDR1 MNHEY, CDR2 SMNVEV (reference sequence). This CDR3 is 15 amino acids long. V lost 6 bases, J lost 8 bases, and 13 bases stayed unmatched. The CDR3 is CASSRRGQWGDTIYF. Here the CDR3 DNA reads TGTGCCAGCAGCCGAAGGGGACAGTGGGGAGACACCATATATTTT.

This chain links TRBV7-8 with TRBJ2-7, with D tentatively TRBD2 (5 bases). The V and J ends lost 0 bases and 6 bases respectively, with 12 bases between them. Germline V gives CDR1 SGHVS, CDR2 FQNEAQ. There are 14 residues in the CDR3. The CDR3, as DNA: TGTGCCAGCAGCTTAGCCCCCCTCGGAGGCGAGCAGTACTTC. Translating gives CASSLAPLGGEQYF.

The chain recombines TRBV18 with TRBJ1-2; 8 bases map to TRBD1. The J segment lost 4 bases and the V segment lost 3 bases, leaving 7 bases of the junction unmatched. Germline loops: CDR1 KGHSH, CDR2 LQKENI. The CDR3 has 15 residues. CDR3: CASSPTLDRGYGYTF. Here the CDR3 DNA reads TGTGCCAGCTCACCTACCCTAGACAGGGGCTATGGCTACACCTTC.